The TCR beta chain described here comes from a study of OX40 agonist ivuxolimab in advanced cancers. Data came from immunoSEQ multiplex PCR; TCRdb stores just in-frame clones and leaves some out. Of 150,000 to 180,000 clones listed, 94% were seen once; the top ten hold approximately 0.3%. Trimming removed 3 bases at V and 2 bases at J, with 20 bases between. The CDR3 length is 18 residues. CDR1 SGHVS and CDR2 FNYEAQ come from the germline V gene. The V call is TRBV7-6, the J call TRBJ1-3; D remains unclear. This specimen was CD4+ or CD8+ T cells sorted from blood, taken in a trial of the OX40 agonist ivuxolimab. This clonotype originated in an adult with an advanced solid tumor such as melanoma, head and neck, liver or kidney cancer. The CDR3: CASSLSRNEGTPGNTIYF. The CDR3, as DNA: TGTGCCAGCAGCTTGAGCCGTAACGAGGGAACCCCTGGAAACACCATATATTTT.